Shown below are 4 T cell receptor beta chains from a single sample sequenced in a study of T cell responses to AZD1222 COVID-19 vaccine. Assay used: immunoSEQ multiplex PCR; TCRdb lists only in-frame clones, some missing. In the table there are 100,000 to 150,000 clones, 80% to 95% of which are singletons. The specimen was peripheral blood, collected 28 days after the second AZD1222 dose. Every receptor here comes from an adult who received the AZD1222 COVID-19 vaccine.

The rearrangement links TRBV5-4 to TRBJ1-1; tentatively, D is TRBD1 (5 bases). In germline, CDR1 is SGHNT, CDR2 YYREEE (reference sequence). The CDR3 sequence is 14 residues long. V lost 3 bases and J 0 bases, leaving 9 bases between the germline ends. This CDR3 reads CASSWGNLNTEAFF. CDR3 nucleotide sequence: TGTGCCAGCAGCTGGGGGAACCTGAACACTGAAGCTTTCTTT.

V and J are TRBV10-3 and TRBJ2-7; D gene uncertain. Germline lookup yields CDR1 ENHRY and CDR2 SYGVKD. The CDR3 sequence is 15 residues long. V lost 0 bases to trimming and J lost 3 bases, with 12 bases between them. The CDR3 here is CAISESATKSYEQYF. The CDR3 DNA follows: TGTGCCATCAGTGAGTCGGCGACAAAGAGCTACGAGCAGTACTTC.

The rearrangement joins TRBV27 to TRBJ2-7; D possibly corresponds to TRBD2 (6 bases). CDR3 length: 20 amino acids. CDR1 MNHEY and CDR2 SMNVEV come from the germline V gene (reference sequence). Trimming cost V 6 bases and J 2 bases, with 32 bases left between them. In DNA form, the CDR3 reads TGTGCCAGCAGCCCCTTGCGGGTTCTTGGAGGGCCAAAACCTGCCTACGAGCAGTACTTC. It specifies CASSPLRVLGGPKPAYEQYF.

This chain connects TRBV25-1 to TRBJ1-2, with D maybe TRBD1 (6 bases). Germline V lookup: CDR1 MGHDK, CDR2 SYGVNS. The CDR3 loop spans 14 amino acids. Trimming took off 7 bases at V and 8 bases at J, with 20 bases between the two ends. CDR3 sequence: CASTGAGAFFGYTF. CDR3 bases: TGTGCCAGCACAGGGGCGGGGGCATTCTTCGGCTACACCTTC.